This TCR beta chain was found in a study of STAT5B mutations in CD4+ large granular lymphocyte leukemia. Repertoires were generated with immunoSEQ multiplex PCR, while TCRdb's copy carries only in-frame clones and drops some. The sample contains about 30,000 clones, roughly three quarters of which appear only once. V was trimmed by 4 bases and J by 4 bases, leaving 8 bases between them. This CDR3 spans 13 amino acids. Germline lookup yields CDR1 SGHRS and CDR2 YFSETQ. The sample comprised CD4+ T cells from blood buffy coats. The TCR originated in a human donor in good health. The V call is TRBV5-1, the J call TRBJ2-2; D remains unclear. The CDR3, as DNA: TGCGCCAGCAGCACCCATGTCACCGGGGAGCTGTTTTTT. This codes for CASSTHVTGELFF.